The present T cell receptor (beta chain) was sequenced within a study of blood T cells in healthy people across ages. V was cut by 11 bases and J by 8 bases, with 12 bases left in between. Germline lookup yields CDR1 SNHLY and CDR2 FYNNEI. CDR3 length equals 10 residues. Alongside a J-beta primer mix, a sample-barcoded 5' primer served in a second PCR lasting about 7 to 12 cycles. TCRdb used MiXCR to reprocess the 5' RACE reads, holding one entry per CDR3 protein. In the table there are some 850,000 distinct CDR3 sequences, around a quarter of which are singletons. No fewer than 6 million PBMCs went into each sample. Study-level results: Roughly linear declines in TCR beta diversity per million T cells occurred with age.

A remark on this clonotype: Its specificity is not known.

These same data were also listed under a study on T cells of mothers and their children.

This receptor was identified in a boy younger than 18 in good health. The sequenced sample was blood. The V and J genes are TRBV2 and TRBJ1-1; no definite D call. CDR3 DNA: TGTGCCTGTCCGGGTGGGGAAGCTTTCTTT. This encodes CACPGGEAFF.